The sequence of this T cell receptor beta chain was determined in a study of neurological immune-mediated disorders. This clonotype was counted at least ten times. Trimming removed 3 bases from V and 5 bases from J; junction bases left unmatched: 6. Germline lookup yields CDR1 DFQATT and CDR2 SNEGSKA (reference sequence). The CDR3 extends over 14 amino acids. Each CDR3 protein is one row after TCRdb ran MiXCR on the 5' RACE reads. The data hold 65,000 to 80,000 distinct CDR3 sequences, with over 15% observed a single time. This receptor was taken from a woman aged 40 to 55 in good health. The sample was PBMCs. The chain joins TRBV20-1 to TRBJ2-5; 10 nucleotides agree with TRBD1. The CDR3 is CSARGGTGDETQYF. CDR3 DNA sequence: TGCAGTGCTAGGGGAGGGACAGGGGACGAGACCCAGTACTTC.